The present entry profiles one T cell receptor (beta chain) with its context. The CDR3 consists of 14 residues. CDR1 LNHDA and CDR2 SQIVND come from the germline V gene (reference sequence). The V end was cut by 10 bases, the J end by 3 bases, with 18 bases between. The assay was immunoSEQ multiplex PCR, and TCRdb's table has in-frame clones only and misses some. This sample carries around 250,000 clones, nearly 90% of them seen once, and the ten largest clones take roughly 0.38%. These data are taken from a study of cytomegalovirus exposure and HLA in healthy donors. The TCR comes from a woman aged 18-29 years in good health and CMV-seronegative. The chain has TRBV19 and TRBJ1-1, with D perhaps TRBD1 (5 bases). Sample: PBMCs. The CDR3 DNA reads as TGTGCCACCCTTGGAGGGGCGCAGTACACTGAAGCTTTCTTT. Translated, it gives CATLGGAQYTEAFF.